This T cell receptor beta chain is drawn from a study of early T cells in non-severe SARS-CoV-2 infection. Study-wide points: Reliance on VDJdb matching favored anti-spike CD8 responses; private and CD4 specificities were missed.

This clonotype was seen ten or more times. The antigen is undetermined. V lost 6 bases and J lost 3, with 5 bases in between. There are 12 residues in the CDR3. In the library, individual cDNA molecules carried attached unique molecular identifiers. A single record per CDR3 protein comes from TCRdb applying MiXCR to the 5' RACE reads. Here the sample spans roughly 75,000 distinct CDR3 sequences, around 9.9% being singletons. This chain uses TRBV12-3 or TRBV12-4 with TRBJ2-2, with D uncertain. The sequenced sample consisted of whole blood. The origin of this receptor is an adult who was a healthcare worker with PCR-confirmed SARS-CoV-2 infection or an uninfected control (not recorded which). CDR3 in amino acids: CASRWDTGELFF. The CDR3 nucleotides are TGTGCCAGCAGGTGGGACACCGGGGAGCTGTTTTTT.